The present TCR beta chain was sequenced within a study of molecular identifiers for immune sequencing clone quantification. The CDR3 runs to 14 residues. Trimming stripped 3 bases from V and 1 base from J, with 11 bases between. CDR1 is DFQATT and CDR2 is SNEGSKA in the germline V gene (reference sequence). TCRdb processed the PCR reads anew with MiXCR; each CDR3 protein has one entry. Here the sample spans roughly 630,000 distinct CDR3 sequences, 25% being singletons. V is TRBV20-1 and J is TRBJ2-3; maybe TRBD2 (6 bases). Sequencing was carried out using naive CD8+ T cells from blood, with Jurkat cell RNA spiked in. Subset reported: FACS-sorted CD8+CD4-CCR7+CD45RA+ naive T cells. The origin of this receptor is a human donor in good health. Some libraries in this study had Jurkat cell RNA spiked in. CDR3 in amino acids: CSASSRERTDTQYF. CDR3 sequence (DNA): TGCAGTGCTAGCTCACGGGAGCGCACAGATACGCAGTATTTT.